One TCR beta chain is described in this entry. This entry is derived from a study of blood T cell repertoires in COVID-19. The V gene end was trimmed by 5 bases and the J gene end by 1 base; junction bases not matched to a gene: 4. This CDR3 region has 15 residues. Germline V lookup: CDR1 MNHEY, CDR2 SVGAGI. In the original analysis: Reference gene primers were amplified, and this amplification served to estimate nucleated cell counts. The data were produced by immunoSEQ multiplex PCR, yet TCRdb's version contains in-frame clones alone and is incomplete. D and trimming were read from the DNA, whereas the V and J calls and clone size are those reported in that table. The table includes about 140,000 clones, about four fifths detected once.

This TCR was sampled from a human donor in a cohort sampled during active COVID-19. The chain recombines TRBV6-5 with TRBJ2-1; 8 positions agree with TRBD1. Sequenced input: peripheral blood. The CDR3 loop is CASSRTGGSYNEQFF. CDR3 sequence (DNA): TGTGCCAGCAGTCGAACAGGGGGATCCTACAATGAGCAGTTCTTC.